This record covers a single T cell receptor beta chain. This CDR3 has 15 residues. V was pared by 0 bases and J by 8 bases, with 6 bases of the junction left unmatched. Germline CDR1 is SGHRS and CDR2 is YFSETQ. The data belong to a study of blood T cell repertoires in COVID-19. Across the whole study: The United States, Italy and Spain provided the acute and convalescent COVID-19 samples. The analysed material was cDNA or gDNA that came from T cells, B-cell-depleted T cells, or PBMCs.

Per the study methods: Nucleated cell counts were estimated from reference gene primer amplification. Libraries were prepared by immunoSEQ multiplex PCR; TCRdb keeps only in-frame clonotypes and omits some of them. The V and J calls and clone size come from that table; D and trimming were worked out from the DNA. The repertoire holds around 430,000 clones, with around 88% as singletons. Seattle's cohort entered during active infection and was followed longitudinally. This clonotype was obtained from a woman aged 50 to 65 with COVID-19, enrolled during active disease. Sequences were obtained from peripheral blood. V usage is TRBV5-1 and J usage is TRBJ2-1, with 9 bases fitting TRBD1. Written as DNA, the CDR3 is TGCGCCAGCAGCTTGGTGGGGACAGGGCCTGATGAGCAGTTCTTC. Translated: CASSLVGTGPDEQFF.